Presented here are 8 T cell receptor beta chains from one specimen sequenced in a study of molecular identifiers for immune sequencing clone quantification. TCRdb re-analysed the PCR reads in MiXCR, keeping a single row per CDR3 protein. The table has 85,000 to 90,000 distinct CDR3 sequences, 20% to 25% seen once. The sample consisted of naive CD8+ T cells from blood, with Jurkat cell RNA spiked in. The subset is: FACS-sorted CD8+CD4-CCR7+CD45RA+ naive T cells. The receptors derive from a human donor in good health. Some libraries in this study had Jurkat cell RNA spiked in.

This clonotype was counted at least ten times. V gene TRBV7-6 combines with J gene TRBJ2-7; 10 positions agree with TRBD2. Germline loops: CDR1 SGHVS, CDR2 FNYEAQ. V trimming: 5 bases; J trimming: 2 bases; junction bases outside the gene matches: 6. This CDR3 is 15 amino acids long. CDR3 sequence: CASSPRLAGAYEQYF. The CDR3 bases are TGTGCCAGCAGCCCGCGCCTAGCGGGAGCCTACGAGCAGTACTTC.

This clonotype was counted a few times. CDR3 DNA sequence: TGTGCCAGCATTTTCGGGGGGACGCTCACCACAGATACGCAGTATTTT. Translation gives CASIFGGTLTTDTQYF. The chain has TRBV12-3 or TRBV12-4 and TRBJ2-3; 7 positions agree with TRBD2. This CDR3 region has 16 residues. V gave up 7 bases and J gave up 2 bases; unmatched junction bases: 12.

V usage is TRBV6-5 and J usage is TRBJ2-1; either TRBD1 or TRBD2 may fit D (5 bases each). Trimming took off 2 bases at V and 4 bases at J, with 12 bases between the two ends. The CDR3 has 15 residues. Germline V gene data show CDR1 as MNHEY and CDR2 as SVGAGI. This CDR3 reads CASSYEGRSYNEQFF. DNA for the CDR3: TGTGCCAGCAGTTACGAGGGACGGTCATACAATGAGCAGTTCTTC.

Comments on this clonotype: A much more abundant neighbour one base away suggests this may be a read error. V gene TRBV9 combines with J gene TRBJ2-3, with D maybe TRBD2 (7 bases). The CDR3 covers 17 residues. Germline lookup yields CDR1 SGDLS and CDR2 YYNGEE. The germline V and J ends were trimmed by 3 bases and 0 bases, with 17 bases remaining between them. This CDR3 reads CASSGEGGQISTDTQYF. The CDR3 bases are TGTGCCAGCAGCGGAGAGGGGGGGCAGATCAGCACAGATACGCAGTATTTT.

This clonotype was picked up many times. The gene calls are TRBV4-1 and TRBJ2-7; 8 nucleotides line up with TRBD1. The junction had 6 bases not matched to a gene; V was cut back by 1 base and J by 4 bases. The CDR3 runs to 15 residues. Germline values: CDR1 MGHRA, CDR2 YSYEKL. The CDR3 nucleotides read TGCGCCAGCAGCCAAGTGCAGGGGGCGCATTACGAGCAGTACTTC. It is translated as CASSQVQGAHYEQYF.

There are many counts of this clonotype. V is TRBV5-8 and J is TRBJ1-1; unclear D gene. The CDR3 length is 14 residues. Trimming shortened V by 2 bases and J by 1 base, and 9 bases separated the two germline ends. Germline V gene sequence: CDR1 SGHTS, CDR2 YDEGEE. CDR3 residues: CASSFYTENTEAFF. CDR3 nucleotides: TGTGCCAGCAGCTTTTACACCGAGAACACTGAAGCTTTCTTT. Full variable domain (missing parts from reference TRBV5-8 and TRBJ1-1): EAGVTQSPTHLIKTRGQQATLRCSPISGHTSVYWYQQALGLGLQFLLWYDEGEERNRGNFPPRFSGRQFPNYSSELNVNALELEDSALYLCASSFYTENTEAFFGQGTRLTVV.

The V gene is TRBV11-2, the J gene TRBJ2-2; unclear D gene. The CDR3 spans 12 residues. V was clipped by 5 bases and J by 6 bases, with 7 bases between them. CDR1 and CDR2 from the germline V gene are SGHAT and FQNNGV. CDR3 coding DNA: TGTGCCAGCAGCCCCGCCCCCGGGGAGCTGTTTTTT. Protein sequence: CASSPAPGELFF.

In its sample, this clonotype was seen many times. The chain is built from TRBV4-1 and TRBJ2-7; the D is unclear. Trimming cost V 0 bases and J 5 bases, with 14 bases left between them. This CDR3 is built from 15 residues. Germline CDR1 and CDR2: MGHRA and YSYEKL. The CDR3 DNA reads TGCGCCAGCAGCCAAGATGTACAGTCTCCTAACGAGCAGTACTTC. Protein product: CASSQDVQSPNEQYF.